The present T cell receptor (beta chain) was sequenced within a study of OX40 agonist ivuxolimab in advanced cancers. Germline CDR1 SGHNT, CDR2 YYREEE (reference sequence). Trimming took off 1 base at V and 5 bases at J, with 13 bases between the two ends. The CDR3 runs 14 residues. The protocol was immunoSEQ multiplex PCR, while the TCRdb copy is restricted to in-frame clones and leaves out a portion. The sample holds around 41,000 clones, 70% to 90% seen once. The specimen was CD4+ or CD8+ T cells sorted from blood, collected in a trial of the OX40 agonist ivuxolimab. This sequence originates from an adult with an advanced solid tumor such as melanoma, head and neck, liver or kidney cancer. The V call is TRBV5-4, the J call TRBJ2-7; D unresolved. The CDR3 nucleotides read TGTGCCAGCAGCTTGAGCCTAGTAAACAACGAGCAGTACTTC. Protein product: CASSLSLVNNEQYF.